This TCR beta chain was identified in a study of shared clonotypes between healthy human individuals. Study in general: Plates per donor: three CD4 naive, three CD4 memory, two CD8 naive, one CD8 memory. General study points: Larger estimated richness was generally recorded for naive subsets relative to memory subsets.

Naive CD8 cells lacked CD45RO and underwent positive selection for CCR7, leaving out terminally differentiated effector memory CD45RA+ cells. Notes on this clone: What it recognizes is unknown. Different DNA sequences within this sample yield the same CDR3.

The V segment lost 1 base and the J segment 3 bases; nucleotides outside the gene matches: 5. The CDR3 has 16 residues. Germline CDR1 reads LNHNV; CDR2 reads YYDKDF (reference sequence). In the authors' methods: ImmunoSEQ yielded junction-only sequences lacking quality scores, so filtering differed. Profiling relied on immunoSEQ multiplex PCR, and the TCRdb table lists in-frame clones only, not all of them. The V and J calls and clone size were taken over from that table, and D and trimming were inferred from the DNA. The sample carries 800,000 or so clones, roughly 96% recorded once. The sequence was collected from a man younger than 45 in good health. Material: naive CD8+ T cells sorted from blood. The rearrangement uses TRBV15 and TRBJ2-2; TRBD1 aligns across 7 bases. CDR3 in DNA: TGTGCCACCAGCAGAGGCAGGGGGATGGACACCGGGGAGCTGTTTTTT. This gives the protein CATSRGRGMDTGELFF.